The rows below give T cell receptor beta chains drawn from one sample of a study of CD8+ T cells in alopecia areata. The repertoire was sequenced with immunoSEQ multiplex PCR; TCRdb's copy has only in-frame clones and lacks some. Of approximately 210,000 clones in the sample, around 64% were seen once. The sample was CD4+ T cells sorted from blood, taken around week 50, from a patient treated with tofacitinib. These receptors all come from a human donor with alopecia areata. Both conserved end residues are part of each CDR3. Each record gives: clone size, D gene, CDR3 length, J gene, V gene, CDR3 protein, CDR3 DNA. A D gene is named only where the DNA matches it firmly. Clone size appears in some rows only: once, few, many, or a class for an expanded clone.

size: -; D: -; length: 15; J: TRBJ2-4; V: TRBV5-1; CDR3: CASSLGAGAKNIQYF; DNA: TGCGCCAGCAGCTTGGGAGCGGGAGCCAAAAACATTCAGTACTTC
size: -; D: -; length: 13; J: TRBJ2-5; V: TRBV15; CDR3: CATSRDVGETQYF; DNA: TGTGCCACCAGCAGAGATGTTGGAGAGACCCAGTACTTC
size: few; D: TRBD1; length: 15; J: TRBJ2-7; V: TRBV5-4; CDR3: CASSFRETGAYEQYF; DNA: TGTGCCAGCAGCTTTAGAGAGACAGGGGCCTACGAGCAGTACTTC
size: -; D: TRBD1; length: 15; J: TRBJ2-7; V: TRBV9; CDR3: CASSPRGTGGDEQYF; DNA: TGTGCCAGCAGCCCCAGGGGGACAGGGGGCGACGAGCAGTACTTC
size: -; D: TRBD1; length: 15; J: TRBJ2-2; V: TRBV6-5; CDR3: CASSEGARNTGELFF; DNA: TGTGCCAGCAGCGAGGGGGCAAGGAACACCGGGGAGCTGTTTTTT
size: once; D: TRBD1; length: 12; J: TRBJ1-2; V: TRBV29-1; CDR3: CSVDETGGGYTF; DNA: TGCAGCGTTGACGAGACAGGGGGCGGCTACACCTTC
size: -; D: -; length: 17; J: TRBJ2-1; V: TRBV11-2; CDR3: CASSLDSAGASYNEQFF; DNA: TGTGCCAGCAGCTTAGATAGTGCGGGGGCTTCTTACAATGAGCAGTTCTTC
size: many; D: TRBD2; length: 18; J: TRBJ2-6; V: TRBV11-3; CDR3: CASSPIAGGLSGANVLTF; DNA: TGTGCCAGCAGCCCGATAGCGGGGGGGCTCTCTGGGGCCAACGTCCTGACTTTC
size: -; D: TRBD1; length: 17; J: TRBJ1-3; V: TRBV10-3; CDR3: CAIREGQAVNSGNTIYF; DNA: TGTGCCATCAGGGAAGGACAGGCCGTAAACTCTGGAAACACCATATATTTT
size: -; D: TRBD1; length: 12; J: TRBJ1-1; V: TRBV5-1; CDR3: CASSYDRGEAFF; DNA: TGCGCCAGCAGCTATGACAGGGGTGAAGCTTTCTTT
size: -; D: TRBD2; length: 18; J: TRBJ2-4; V: TRBV7-2; CDR3: CASSPGGLAGFGKNIQYF; DNA: TGTGCCAGCAGCCCTGGGGGACTAGCGGGGTTCGGCAAAAACATTCAGTACTTC
size: -; D: -; length: 12; J: TRBJ1-1; V: TRBV25-1; CDR3: CASSLAPTEAFF; DNA: TGTGCCAGCAGTCTGGCTCCCACTGAAGCTTTCTTT
size: -; D: -; length: 13; J: TRBJ1-1; V: TRBV29-1; CDR3: CSVRTIMNTEAFF; DNA: TGCAGCGTGAGGACCATCATGAACACTGAAGCTTTCTTT
size: -; D: -; length: 15; J: TRBJ2-4; V: TRBV4-1; CDR3: CASSLTGLAKNIQYF; DNA: TGCGCCAGCAGCCTCACAGGGTTAGCCAAAAACATTCAGTACTTC
size: -; D: -; length: 14; J: TRBJ1-5; V: TRBV4-3; CDR3: CASSQVDSNQPQHF; DNA: TGCGCCAGCAGCCAAGTAGATAGCAATCAGCCCCAGCATTTT
size: -; D: TRBD1; length: 16; J: TRBJ2-3; V: TRBV5-1; CDR3: CASRIGQGESTDTQYF; DNA: TGCGCCAGCAGGATCGGACAGGGAGAAAGCACAGATACGCAGTATTTT
size: few; D: TRBD2; length: 15; J: TRBJ2-1; V: TRBV10-3; CDR3: CAISPTSGGGNEQFF; DNA: TGTGCCATCAGCCCTACTAGCGGGGGAGGCAATGAGCAGTTCTTC
size: -; D: -; length: 12; J: TRBJ1-5; V: TRBV6-5; CDR3: CASSFRGQPQHF; DNA: TGTGCCAGCAGTTTCAGGGGCCAGCCCCAGCATTTT
size: -; D: TRBD2; length: 17; J: TRBJ2-2; V: TRBV5-4; CDR3: CASSPGLAGGYTGELFF; DNA: TGTGCCAGCAGCCCCGGGCTAGCGGGGGGATACACCGGGGAGCTGTTTTTT
size: -; D: -; length: 12; J: TRBJ1-1; V: TRBV29-1; CDR3: CSVGDLGTEAFF; DNA: TGCAGCGTTGGTGACCTGGGCACTGAAGCTTTCTTT
size: -; D: TRBD1; length: 15; J: TRBJ1-4; V: TRBV7-8; CDR3: CASRPQGGAGEKLFF; DNA: TGTGCCAGCAGACCCCAAGGGGGCGCGGGTGAAAAACTGTTTTTT
size: few; D: -; length: 15; J: TRBJ2-2; V: TRBV29-1; CDR3: CSVEEDSGYPGELFF; DNA: TGCAGCGTTGAAGAGGATTCGGGGTACCCCGGGGAGCTGTTTTTT
size: -; D: -; length: 15; J: TRBJ2-3; V: TRBV7-2; CDR3: CASSFSSSATDTQYF; DNA: TGTGCCAGCAGCTTTAGCTCTAGCGCCACAGATACGCAGTATTTT
size: few; D: -; length: 12; J: TRBJ2-1; V: TRBV10-3; CDR3: CAISATREEQFF; DNA: TGTGCCATCAGTGCGACTCGAGAGGAGCAGTTCTTC
size: -; D: -; length: 16; J: TRBJ2-5; V: TRBV10-3; CDR3: CAISNRRQFSGETQYF; DNA: TGTGCCATCAGTAACAGACGACAGTTTTCCGGGGAGACCCAGTACTTC
size: -; D: -; length: 14; J: TRBJ2-7; V: TRBV5-1; CDR3: CASSLRGAEAEQYF; DNA: TGCGCCAGCAGCTTGAGGGGGGCCGAGGCCGAGCAGTACTTC
size: -; D: TRBD1; length: 14; J: TRBJ2-5; V: TRBV4-2; CDR3: CASSPQGNQETQYF; DNA: TGTGCCAGCAGCCCACAGGGGAACCAAGAGACCCAGTACTTC
size: -; D: -; length: 15; J: TRBJ2-7; V: TRBV27; CDR3: CASSPIDIINYEQYF; DNA: TGTGCCAGCAGTCCGATAGATATTATTAACTACGAGCAGTACTTC
size: few; D: -; length: 15; J: TRBJ2-6; V: TRBV18; CDR3: CASSPVASGANVLTF; DNA: TGTGCCAGCTCACCGGTGGCCTCTGGGGCCAACGTCCTGACTTTC
size: -; D: TRBD2; length: 18; J: TRBJ2-6; V: TRBV30; CDR3: CAWSVNSGGPRWANVLTF; DNA: TGTGCCTGGAGTGTTAATAGCGGGGGGCCCCGCTGGGCCAACGTCCTGACTTTC
size: -; D: -; length: 16; J: TRBJ2-5; V: TRBV2; CDR3: CASSEYSMGPQETQYF; DNA: TGTGCCAGCAGTGAATACAGCATGGGGCCGCAAGAGACCCAGTACTTC
size: few; D: -; length: 17; J: TRBJ1-2; V: TRBV14; CDR3: CASSQENGPYVGDGYTF; DNA: TGTGCCAGCAGCCAAGAAAATGGCCCCTACGTGGGGGATGGCTACACCTTC
size: -; D: -; length: 17; J: TRBJ2-1; V: TRBV25-1; CDR3: CASSGGFKGRKVGEQFF; DNA: TGTGCCAGCAGTGGCGGTTTTAAGGGCAGGAAGGTCGGTGAGCAGTTCTTC
size: few; D: -; length: 14; J: TRBJ1-6; V: TRBV5-1; CDR3: CASSLGLENSPLHF; DNA: TGCGCCAGCAGCTTGGGACTGGAGAATTCACCCCTCCACTTT
size: once; D: -; length: 13; J: TRBJ1-5; V: TRBV30; CDR3: CAWSGGDDQPQHF; DNA: TGTGCCTGGAGTGGCGGAGACGATCAGCCCCAGCATTTT
size: -; D: -; length: 12; J: TRBJ1-1; V: TRBV29-1; CDR3: CSVEKGHAEAFF; DNA: TGCAGCGTTGAGAAGGGACATGCTGAAGCTTTCTTT
size: -; D: -; length: 13; J: TRBJ1-4; V: TRBV29-1; CDR3: CSVVPAMGEKLFF; DNA: TGCAGCGTTGTTCCTGCAATGGGGGAAAAACTGTTTTTT
size: once; D: TRBD2; length: 17; J: TRBJ2-5; V: TRBV5-1; CDR3: CASSLGLAGDFGETQYF; DNA: TGCGCCAGCAGCTTAGGACTAGCGGGAGACTTCGGGGAGACCCAGTACTTC
size: few; D: TRBD1; length: 11; J: TRBJ2-4; V: TRBV29-1; CDR3: CSVLQGDIQYF; DNA: TGCAGCGTGCTACAGGGGGACATTCAGTACTTC
size: -; D: -; length: 13; J: TRBJ1-5; V: TRBV29-1; CDR3: CSVEAFTGQPQHF; DNA: TGCAGCGTTGAAGCTTTCACCGGTCAGCCCCAGCATTTT
size: once; D: -; length: 15; J: TRBJ1-5; V: TRBV9; CDR3: CASSVDGNSNQPQHF; DNA: TGTGCCAGCAGCGTAGACGGTAATAGCAATCAGCCCCAGCATTTT
size: -; D: -; length: 15; J: TRBJ2-1; V: TRBV7-9; CDR3: CASSKQDSSYNEQFF; DNA: TGTGCCAGCAGCAAACAGGATAGCTCCTACAATGAGCAGTTCTTC
size: few; D: TRBD1; length: 14; J: TRBJ1-1; V: TRBV29-1; CDR3: CSVLTGALNTEAFF; DNA: TGCAGCGTTCTGACAGGGGCCCTGAACACTGAAGCTTTCTTT
size: -; D: -; length: 13; J: TRBJ1-2; V: TRBV6-5; CDR3: CASSMTDNYGYTF; DNA: TGTGCCAGCAGCATGACAGATAACTATGGCTACACCTTC
size: -; D: -; length: 15; J: TRBJ2-6; V: TRBV6-5; CDR3: CASSNTGSGANVLTF; DNA: TGTGCCAGCAGCAACACAGGGTCTGGGGCCAACGTCCTGACTTTC
size: -; D: -; length: 12; J: TRBJ2-2; V: TRBV7-2; CDR3: CASSLDIGELFF; DNA: TGTGCCAGCAGCTTAGATATCGGGGAGCTGTTTTTT
size: -; D: -; length: 13; J: TRBJ1-2; V: TRBV27; CDR3: CASSLSPWWGYTF; DNA: TGTGCCAGCAGTTTATCACCTTGGTGGGGCTACACCTTC
size: -; D: TRBD2; length: 13; J: TRBJ2-5; V: TRBV4-1; CDR3: CASSRTSQETQYF; DNA: TGCGCCAGCAGCCGGACTAGTCAAGAGACCCAGTACTTC
size: few; D: -; length: 10; J: TRBJ1-1; V: TRBV29-1; CDR3: CSVAGTEAFF; DNA: TGCAGCGTTGCAGGGACTGAAGCTTTCTTT
size: -; D: -; length: 13; J: TRBJ1-1; V: TRBV5-1; CDR3: CASSPQGSSEAFF; DNA: TGCGCCAGCAGCCCACAGGGTTCGTCTGAAGCTTTCTTT
size: -; D: -; length: 13; J: TRBJ2-3; V: TRBV6-5; CDR3: CASSSQDTDTQYF; DNA: TGTGCCAGCAGTTCACAAGACACAGATACGCAGTATTTT
size: -; D: -; length: 15; J: TRBJ1-6; V: TRBV28; CDR3: CASSSPSATNSPLHF; DNA: TGTGCCAGCAGTTCTCCCAGTGCCACCAATTCACCCCTCCACTTT
size: -; D: TRBD1; length: 13; J: TRBJ1-4; V: TRBV6-5; CDR3: CASRQGNSEKLFF; DNA: TGCGCCAGCCGACAGGGAAACAGTGAAAAACTGTTTTTT
size: -; D: TRBD1; length: 15; J: TRBJ1-5; V: TRBV10-3; CDR3: CAISESGTGPQPQHF; DNA: TGTGCCATCAGTGAGTCCGGGACAGGGCCCCAGCCCCAGCATTTT
size: -; D: TRBD2; length: 16; J: TRBJ2-3; V: TRBV29-1; CDR3: CSVEGWASGGAGTQYF; DNA: TGCAGCGTTGAAGGCTGGGCTAGCGGGGGGGCCGGTACGCAGTATTTT
size: -; D: -; length: 11; J: TRBJ2-3; V: TRBV30; CDR3: CAWSVKDTQYF; DNA: TGTGCCTGGAGTGTCAAAGATACGCAGTATTTT